The present TCR beta chain was sequenced within a study of shared clonotypes between healthy human individuals. Profiled with immunoSEQ multiplex PCR; TCRdb holds only in-frame clones, not every one. Here the sample spans around 600,000 clones, 95% to 98% being singletons. Trimming left V 1 base short and J 0 bases short, with 10 bases between. CDR3 length: 16 residues. CDR1 and CDR2 (germline): MGHRA, YSYEKL. CD45RO-negative cells were positively selected for CCR7, leaving out terminally differentiated effector memory CD45RA+ cells. The V call is TRBV4-1, the J call TRBJ1-3; D unclear. This clonotype was sampled from a man aged 25 to 40 in good health. Sequenced material: naive CD8+ T cells sorted from blood. The chain's CDR3 is CASSQVPAISGNTIYF. CDR3 nucleotide sequence: TGCGCCAGCAGCCAAGTCCCGGCGATCTCTGGAAACACCATATATTTT.